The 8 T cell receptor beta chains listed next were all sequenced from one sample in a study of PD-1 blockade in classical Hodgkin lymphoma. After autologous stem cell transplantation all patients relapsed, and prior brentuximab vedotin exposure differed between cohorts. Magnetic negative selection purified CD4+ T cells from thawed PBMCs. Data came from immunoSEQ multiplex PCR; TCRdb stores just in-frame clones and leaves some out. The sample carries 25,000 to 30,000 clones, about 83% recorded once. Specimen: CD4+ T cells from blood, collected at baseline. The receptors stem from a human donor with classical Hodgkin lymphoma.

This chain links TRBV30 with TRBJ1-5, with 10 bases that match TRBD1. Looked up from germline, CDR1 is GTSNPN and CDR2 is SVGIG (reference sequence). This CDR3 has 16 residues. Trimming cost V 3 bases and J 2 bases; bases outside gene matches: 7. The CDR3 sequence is CAWSLDRGFGNQPQHF. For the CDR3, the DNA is TGTGCCTGGAGCCTGGACAGGGGGTTCGGCAATCAGCCCCAGCATTTT.

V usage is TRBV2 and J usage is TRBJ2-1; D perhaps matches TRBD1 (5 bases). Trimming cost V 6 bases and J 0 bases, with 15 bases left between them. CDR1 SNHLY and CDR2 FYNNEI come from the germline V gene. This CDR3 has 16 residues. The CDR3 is CASRRLGVGSYNEQFF. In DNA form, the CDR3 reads TGTGCCAGCAGACGATTAGGGGTAGGCTCCTACAATGAGCAGTTCTTC.

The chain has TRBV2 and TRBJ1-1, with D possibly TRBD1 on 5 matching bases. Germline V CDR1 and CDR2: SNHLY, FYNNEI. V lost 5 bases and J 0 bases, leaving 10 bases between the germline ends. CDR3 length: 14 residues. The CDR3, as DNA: TGTGCCAGCAGTACCTCCAGGGTGAACACTGAAGCTTTCTTT. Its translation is CASSTSRVNTEAFF.

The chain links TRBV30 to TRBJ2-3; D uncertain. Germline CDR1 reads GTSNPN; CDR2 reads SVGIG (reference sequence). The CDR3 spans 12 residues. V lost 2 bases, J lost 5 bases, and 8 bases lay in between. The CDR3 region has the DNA TGTGCCTGGAGTCCAAGGGAAGATACGCAGTATTTT. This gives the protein CAWSPREDTQYF.

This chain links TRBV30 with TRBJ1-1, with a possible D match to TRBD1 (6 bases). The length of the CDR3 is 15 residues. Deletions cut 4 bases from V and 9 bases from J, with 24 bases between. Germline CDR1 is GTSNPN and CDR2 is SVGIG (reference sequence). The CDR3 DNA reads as TGTGCCTGGACTCGAGGCGGGGGCTTCCCCCTGAAAGCTTTCTTT. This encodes CAWTRGGGFPLKAFF.

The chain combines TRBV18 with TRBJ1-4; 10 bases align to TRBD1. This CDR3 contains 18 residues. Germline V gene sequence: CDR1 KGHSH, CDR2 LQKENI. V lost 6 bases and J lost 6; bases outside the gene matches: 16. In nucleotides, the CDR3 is TGTGCCAGCTCGCAGGTGACAGGGGGCATTGGGATTGATGAAAAACTGTTTTTT. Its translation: CASSQVTGGIGIDEKLFF.

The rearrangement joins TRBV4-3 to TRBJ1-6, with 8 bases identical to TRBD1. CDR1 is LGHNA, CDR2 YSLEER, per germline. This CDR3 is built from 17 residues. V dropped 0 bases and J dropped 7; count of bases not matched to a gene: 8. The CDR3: CASSQDYLRTGNSPLHF. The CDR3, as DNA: TGCGCCAGCAGCCAAGATTACCTCAGGACAGGGAATTCACCCCTCCACTTT.

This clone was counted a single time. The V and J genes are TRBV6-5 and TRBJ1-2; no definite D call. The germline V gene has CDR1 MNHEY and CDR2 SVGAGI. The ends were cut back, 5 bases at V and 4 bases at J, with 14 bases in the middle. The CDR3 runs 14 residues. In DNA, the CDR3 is TGTGCCAGCAGTAGGAGGGTGGAGGGCTATGGCTACACCTTC. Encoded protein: CASSRRVEGYGYTF.